This passage covers 2 T cell receptor beta chains from one sample sequenced in a study of blood T cells in healthy people across ages. The authors ran a second PCR of roughly 6 to 11 cycles using a sample-barcoded 5' primer and a J-beta primer mix. TCRdb re-derived calls from the 5' RACE reads in MiXCR, one entry per CDR3 protein. The sample consists of about 1.4 million distinct CDR3 sequences, approximately 60% of them appearing once. Source material: blood. The receptors derive from a man aged 18 to 29 in good health.

The rearrangement joins TRBV12-2 to TRBJ2-7; TRBD2 is the table's D call and was not checked against the DNA. TRBV12-2 is a pseudogene locus. The CDR3 is 17 residues long. In DNA form, the CDR3 reads TGTGCAAGTCGCCCTCAACGTGGCGGGAGCAGTGCCTACGAGCAGTACTTC. Translation: CASRPQRGGSSAYEQYF.

This rearrangement joins TRBV7-9 to TRBJ1-5; TRBD1 is a possible D gene (6 bases). This CDR3 has 14 residues. The germline CDR1 and CDR2 sequences are SEHNR and FQNEAQ (reference sequence). Trimming pared 5 bases from V and 3 bases from J, leaving 11 bases between. The chain's CDR3 is CASSLRQDNQPQHF. The CDR3 DNA reads as TGTGCCAGCAGCCTCCGACAGGACAATCAGCCCCAGCATTTT.